Described below is a single T cell receptor (beta chain) sequence and its context. This record belongs to a study of T-cell reconstitution after alpha-beta-depleted transplantation in children. Construction of the TCRbeta library involved unique molecular identifiers. In TCRdb, the PCR reads were re-called with MiXCR into one record per CDR3 protein. The sample gives hundreds of thousands of distinct CDR3 sequences, over 10% of which show up once; 2.2% is in the top ten. The length of the CDR3 is 11 residues. CDR1 SQVTM and CDR2 ANQGSEA come from the germline V gene. Trimming pared 6 bases from V and 8 bases from J, leaving 11 bases between.

The chain joins TRBV29-1 to TRBJ2-1, with D perhaps given as TRBD1 or TRBD2 (5 bases each). The source of this sequence is a male patient under 18 who had a stem cell transplant for acute myeloid leukemia, so the T cells may come from the graft donor. The material was PBMCs, mostly from graft donor cells, obtained 360 days after TCRalphabeta/CD19-depleted stem cell transplant. The CDR3 sequence is CSVGALDEQFF. The CDR3 DNA follows: TGCAGCGTCGGGGCACTCGATGAGCAGTTCTTC.